The 15 T cell receptor beta chains below come from one sample, sequenced in a study of blood T cell repertoires in COVID-19. Data came from immunoSEQ multiplex PCR; TCRdb stores just in-frame clones and leaves some out. Found here are 380,000 or so clones, 65% to 90% of them singletons; the top ten hold around 7.5%. Sequencing was performed on peripheral blood. These receptors all come from a woman aged 55-69 years with COVID-19, enrolled during active disease.

The rearrangement joins TRBV2 to TRBJ2-1; 9 bases map to TRBD2. In germline, CDR1 is SNHLY, CDR2 FYNNEI. V lost 3 bases, J lost 1 base, and 4 bases stayed unmatched. This CDR3 region has 16 residues. The DNA for the CDR3 is TGTGCCAGCAGTGATGCGGGACTAGCTTCCTACAATGAGCAGTTCTTC. This sequence encodes CASSDAGLASYNEQFF.

The rearrangement uses TRBV4-2 and TRBJ2-3, with 12 positions matching TRBD2. This CDR3 has 16 amino acids. J was trimmed by 9 bases and V by 0 bases; bases with no gene match: 7. Per germline, CDR1 LGHNA and CDR2 YNFKEQ. The CDR3 DNA reads TGTGCCAGCAGCCAAGATCCTAGCGGGGGGGCCCTGACGCAGTATTTT. It is translated as CASSQDPSGGALTQYF.

The chain couples TRBV9 to TRBJ1-1, with a tentative D call TRBD1 (5 bases). V was clipped by 0 bases and J by 2 bases, with 11 bases between them. The CDR3 loop spans 15 amino acids. Per the germline V gene, CDR1 is SGDLS and CDR2 is YYNGEE. The CDR3 DNA sequence: TGTGCCAGCAGCGTAGACCCGGGGGGAAACACTGAAGCTTTCTTT. Protein product: CASSVDPGGNTEAFF. Full variable domain (missing parts from reference TRBV9 and TRBJ1-1): DSGVTQTPKHLITATGQRVTLRCSPRSGDLSVYWYQQSLDQGLQFLIQYYNGEERAKGNILERFSAQQFPDLHSELNLSSLELGDSALYFCASSVDPGGNTEAFFGQGTRLTVV.

The V and J genes are TRBV12-3 or TRBV12-4 and TRBJ2-3; D is possibly TRBD2 (7 bases). This CDR3 region has 13 residues. Trimming removed 9 bases at V and 4 bases at J, with 14 bases between. This CDR3 reads CARGRGGADTQYF. CDR3 sequence (DNA): TGTGCCAGGGGGAGGGGGGGCGCAGATACGCAGTATTTT.

Written as DNA, the CDR3 is TGCGCCAGCAGCCAACGCGTGACTAGCCGCGGGGAGCTGTTTTTT. Amino acid sequence: CASSQRVTSRGELFF. J is TRBJ2-2 and V is TRBV4-1, with TRBD2 identical over 7 bases. The CDR3 sequence is 15 residues long. Germline V gene sequence: CDR1 MGHRA, CDR2 YSYEKL. After removal of 2 bases from V and 7 bases from J, the junction contained 7 bases not matched to a gene.

The chain uses TRBV5-4 and TRBJ1-6; 8 positions agree with TRBD1. In germline, CDR1 is SGHNT, CDR2 YYREEE (reference sequence). The CDR3 contains 17 residues. Trimming cost V 2 bases and J 1 base; bases outside gene matches: 5. CDR3 DNA sequence: TGTGCCAGCAGCTTTGGGACAGGAGGATCCTATAATTCACCCCTCCACTTT. This translates into CASSFGTGGSYNSPLHF.

The chain links TRBV7-8 to TRBJ1-1, with D perhaps TRBD1 (6 bases). V was clipped by 1 base and J by 1 base, with 10 bases between them. This CDR3 region has 15 residues. CDR1 and CDR2 from the germline V gene are SGHVS and FQNEAQ. The CDR3 bases are TGTGCCAGCAGCTTAGGGCCGACAGGGAACACTGAAGCTTTCTTT. Encoded protein: CASSLGPTGNTEAFF.

This chain's CDR3 is CASSYSRTGTNYGYTF. CDR3 DNA: TGTGCCAGCAGTTACTCCAGGACGGGGACTAACTATGGCTACACCTTC. The chain uses TRBV6-2 or TRBV6-3 and TRBJ1-2, with D unclear. V lost 0 bases and J 0 bases, leaving 11 bases between the germline ends. CDR1 MNHEY and CDR2 SVGEGT come from the germline V gene. The CDR3 loop spans 16 amino acids.

The rearrangement links TRBV2 to TRBJ1-5; 9 nucleotides agree with TRBD1. This CDR3 has 16 amino acids. Germline V gene sequence: CDR1 SNHLY, CDR2 FYNNEI. V was pared by 7 bases and J by 5 bases, with 12 bases of the junction left unmatched. Written as DNA, the CDR3 is TGTGCCAGCACCCCTCTTACAGGGGGCAGGGATCAGCCCCAGCATTTT. This translates into CASTPLTGGRDQPQHF. Full variable domain (remainder filled in from reference TRBV2 and TRBJ1-5): EPEVTQTPSHQVTQMGQEVILRCVPISNHLYFYWYRQILGQKVEFLVSFYNNEISEKSEIFDDQFSVERPDGSNFTLKIRSTKLEDSAMYFCASTPLTGGRDQPQHFGDGTRLSIL.

This chain uses TRBV19 with TRBJ1-1; perhaps TRBD1 as D (5 bases). Per the germline V gene, CDR1 is LNHDA and CDR2 is SQIVND (reference sequence). Deletions cut 9 bases from V and 0 bases from J, with 8 bases between. The CDR3 is 12 amino acids. The CDR3 region has the DNA TGTGCCAGCAGGGATTTGAACACTGAAGCTTTCTTT. Its translation: CASRDLNTEAFF.

The CDR3 nucleotides are TGTGCCAGCAGAACGACAGGGCTTAGCTATGGCTACACCTTC. As protein: CASRTTGLSYGYTF. The V gene is TRBV6-5, the J gene TRBJ1-2; 7 bases line up with TRBD1. In germline, CDR1 is MNHEY, CDR2 SVGAGI. Losses at the gene ends were 6 bases for V and 4 bases for J; bases not matched to a gene: 8. The CDR3 loop spans 14 amino acids.

The chain has TRBV29-1 and TRBJ2-2, with 7 bases fitting TRBD1. The germline CDR1 and CDR2 sequences are SQVTM and ANQGSEA. The length of the CDR3 is 13 residues. Trimming cost V 7 bases and J 7 bases; bases outside gene matches: 9. The CDR3 sequence: CSAATGPGGELFF. The CDR3 DNA sequence: TGCAGCGCTGCGACAGGGCCCGGCGGGGAGCTGTTTTTT.

This rearrangement joins TRBV4-2 to TRBJ1-1; tentatively, D is TRBD1 (5 bases). The CDR3 runs to 14 residues. Germline V lookup: CDR1 LGHNA, CDR2 YNFKEQ. V gave up 1 base and J gave up 5 bases, with 11 bases separating them. The CDR3 sequence is CASSQVSGYTEAFF. The CDR3 DNA follows: TGTGCCAGCAGCCAAGTATCAGGGTATACTGAAGCTTTCTTT.

The chain employs TRBV12-5 and TRBJ1-3; D gene uncertain. CDR3 length equals 12 residues. V was pared by 5 bases and J by 4 bases, with 6 bases between. Germline assignment: CDR1 LGHNT and CDR2 FRNRAP. CDR3 bases: TGTGCTAGTGGTACTAGCGGAAACACCATATATTTT. Its translation is CASGTSGNTIYF.

The chain carries TRBV12-3 or TRBV12-4 and TRBJ1-1, with unresolved D. V lost 10 bases to trimming and J lost 7 bases, with 19 bases between them. This CDR3 region has 13 residues. CDR3 loop: CATSSDGLFEAFF. CDR3 DNA: TGTGCCACCTCCTCGGACGGACTATTTGAAGCTTTCTTT.